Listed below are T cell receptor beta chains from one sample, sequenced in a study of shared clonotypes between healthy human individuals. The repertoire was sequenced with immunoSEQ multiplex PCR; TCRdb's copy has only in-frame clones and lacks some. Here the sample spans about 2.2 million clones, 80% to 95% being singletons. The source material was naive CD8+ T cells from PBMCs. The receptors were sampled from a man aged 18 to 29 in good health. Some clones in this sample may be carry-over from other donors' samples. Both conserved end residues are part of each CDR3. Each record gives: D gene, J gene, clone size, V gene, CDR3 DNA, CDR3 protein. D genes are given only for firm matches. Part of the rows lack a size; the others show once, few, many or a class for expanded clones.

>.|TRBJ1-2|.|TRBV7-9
TGTGCCAGCAGTTACCCTAAAGGGCCCGGATATGGCTACACCTTC
CASSYPKGPGYGYTF
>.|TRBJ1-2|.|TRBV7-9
TGTGCCAGCAGCTTAACAGGTCGTGGCTATGGCTACACCTTC
CASSLTGRGYGYTF
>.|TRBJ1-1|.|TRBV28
TGTGCCAGCAGATTCCCACAGGGTGACCTAGTTGTGAACACTGAAGCTTTCTTT
CASRFPQGDLVVNTEAFF
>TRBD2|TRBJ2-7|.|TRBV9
TGTGCCAGCAGCGTAGGGCTAGCGGGAGGCTACGAGCAGTACTTC
CASSVGLAGGYEQYF
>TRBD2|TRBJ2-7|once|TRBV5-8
TGTGCCAGCAGCCCCATAACGGGAGGGCCCCACGAGCAGTACTTC
CASSPITGGPHEQYF
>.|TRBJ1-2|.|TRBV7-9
TGTGCCAGCAGCTTAGCAGGGCAGGGCTATGGCTACACCTTC
CASSLAGQGYGYTF
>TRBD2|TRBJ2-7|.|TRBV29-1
TGCAGCGTTGGCGGTACCGGGACTAGGCCGCGGGAGCAGTACTTC
CSVGGTGTRPREQYF
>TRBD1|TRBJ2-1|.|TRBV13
TGTGCCAGCAGCTTAAGGACAGGGGGAAGGGGGTCGAATGAGCAGTTCTTC
CASSLRTGGRGSNEQFF
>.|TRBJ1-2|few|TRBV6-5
TGTGCCAGCAGCTCGAATCCTAACTATGGCTACACCTTC
CASSSNPNYGYTF
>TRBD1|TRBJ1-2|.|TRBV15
TGTGCCACCAGCACCGACAGGGAAGATGCCTATGGCTACACCTTC
CATSTDREDAYGYTF
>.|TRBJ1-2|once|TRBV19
TGTGCCAGTAGTATATATGGGTATACGAACTATGGCTACACCTTC
CASSIYGYTNYGYTF
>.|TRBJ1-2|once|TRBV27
TGTGCCAGCAGTTTTCAGGGCGGCTATGGCTACACCTTC
CASSFQGGYGYTF
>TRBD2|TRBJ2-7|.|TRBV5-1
TGCGCCAGCAGCTCGGGTGACACTAGCGTTGGGGGTTTCGAGCAGTACTTC
CASSSGDTSVGGFEQYF
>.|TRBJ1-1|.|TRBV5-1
TGCGCCAGCAGGGACCTAGGGGGGACCACTGAAGCTTTCTTT
CASRDLGGTTEAFF
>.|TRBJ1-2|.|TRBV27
TGTGCCAGCAGTCCGACAGACGCCGACTATGGCTACACCTTC
CASSPTDADYGYTF
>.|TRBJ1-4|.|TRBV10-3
TGTGCCATCAGTTCAGACCCAGCAGCTAATGAAAAACTGTTTTTT
CAISSDPAANEKLFF
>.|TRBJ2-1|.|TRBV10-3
TGTGCCATCAGCCCCGACATTAACAATGAGCAGTTCTTC
CAISPDINNEQFF
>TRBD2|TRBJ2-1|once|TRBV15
TGTGCCACCAGCAGAGTCAGCGGGAGGGGACGTAGCTCCTACAATGAGCAGTTCTTC
CATSRVSGRGRSSYNEQFF
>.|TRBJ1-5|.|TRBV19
TGTGCCACCCAGTACTGGGGTCGGGGCAATCAGCCCCAGCATTTT
CATQYWGRGNQPQHF
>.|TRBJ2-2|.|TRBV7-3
TGTGCCAGCAGCCCCGGGACATATACGAACACCGGGGAGCTGTTTTTT
CASSPGTYTNTGELFF
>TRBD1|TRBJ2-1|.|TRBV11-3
TGTGCCAGCAGCCCAAAGGCCGGGACAGGGATCGATGGTGAGCAGTTCTTC
CASSPKAGTGIDGEQFF
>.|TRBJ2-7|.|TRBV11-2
TGTGCCAGCAGCTTGGCTACAGGGAACTACGAGCAGTACTTC
CASSLATGNYEQYF
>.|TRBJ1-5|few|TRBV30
TGTGCCTGGGGGTGGGGGAGCAATCAGCCCCAGCATTTT
CAWGWGSNQPQHF
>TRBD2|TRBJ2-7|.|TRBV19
TGTGCCAGTAGTATAGATCTTGGACGGGAGGCTTACGAGCAGTACTTC
CASSIDLGREAYEQYF
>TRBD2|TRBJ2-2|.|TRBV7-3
TGTGCCAGCAGCGCACCCGGGGGGGATTCCGGGGAGCTGTTTTTT
CASSAPGGDSGELFF
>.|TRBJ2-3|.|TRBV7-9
TGTGCCAGCAGCTACGGGATCTTCGACACAGATACGCAGTATTTT
CASSYGIFDTDTQYF
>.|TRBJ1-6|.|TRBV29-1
TGCAGCGATACATTCCCCCGGGTCGCAGATTCACCCCTCCACTTT
CSDTFPRVADSPLHF
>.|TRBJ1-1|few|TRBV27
TGTGCCAGCAGCGCCCAGAAAGGGGGTGCGAACACTGAAGCTTTCTTT
CASSAQKGGANTEAFF
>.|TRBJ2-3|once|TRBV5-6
TGTGCCAGCAGCTTGTTTGTATTTAGCACAGATACGCAGTATTTT
CASSLFVFSTDTQYF
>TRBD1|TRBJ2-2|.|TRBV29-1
TGCAGCGTGACCGGGACAGGGGTCACCGGGGAGCTGTTTTTT
CSVTGTGVTGELFF
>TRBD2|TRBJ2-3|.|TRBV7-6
TGTGCCAGCAGCCCCGGGAGGGATACGCAGTATTTT
CASSPGRDTQYF